This TCR beta chain was documented in a study of blood T cell repertoires in COVID-19. Study in general: COVID-19 samples collected from the United States, Italy and Spain covered acute and convalescent phases.

V was clipped by 5 bases and J by 3 bases; unmatched bases: 7. Germline V gene lookup returns CDR1 SEHNR and CDR2 FQNEAQ (reference sequence). The CDR3 is 16 residues long. Original data processing: Reference gene primer amplification in the assay estimated nucleated cell counts. The table came from immunoSEQ multiplex PCR; TCRdb's copy has only in-frame clones and leaves some out. V, J and clone size derive from that table, while D and trimming were established from the DNA sequence. Of under 300,000 clones listed, approximately 90% are singletons. Ages ranged from about 18 to 100 years, with residence in about two dozen US areas. Assignment of participants to cohorts was predicated upon participant-reported clinical history.

This TCR was sampled from a woman between 50 and 59 years old who had recovered from COVID-19. Material: PBMCs or T cells enriched from blood (not recorded which). The chain has TRBV7-9 and TRBJ2-1; 10 bases align to TRBD2. CDR3: CASSQHSGRLYNEQFF. The CDR3 bases are TGTGCCAGCAGCCAACATAGCGGGAGGCTCTACAATGAGCAGTTCTTC.